This TCR beta chain was sequenced in a study of shared clonotypes between healthy human individuals. Overall study: Per-donor plates numbered three CD4 naive, three CD4 memory, two CD8 naive and one CD8 memory.

Terminally differentiated effector memory CD45RA+ cells were left out of the naive CD8 fraction, which was CD45RO-negative and positively selected for CCR7. With 5 bases clipped from V and 9 bases from J, the junction kept 6 bases outside the gene matches. Germline loops: CDR1 SEHNR, CDR2 FQNEAQ (reference sequence). The CDR3 runs 12 residues. Whole-study results and caveats: The small donor group covered limited genetic and exposure diversity.

With respect to this clone: Antigen specificity is unknown.

At deep level, the assay was performed. In replicate PCRs of sorted subsets, about 200 ng DNA, 29,000 or so T cell genomes, was used. Sequencing was performed with immunoSEQ multiplex PCR; in TCRdb, only in-frame clones are kept and a portion is missing. The sample holds under 1 million clones; around 96% are singletons and the top ten take 0.2% to 0.25%. This clonotype was obtained from a man aged 25 to 40 in good health. The sequencing input was naive CD8+ T cells sorted from blood. V gene TRBV7-9 combines with J gene TRBJ1-1; 7 bases map to TRBD1. The CDR3 nucleotides are TGTGCCAGCAGCCAGGGGACAGCCCAAGCTTTCTTT. It translates to CASSQGTAQAFF.